This T cell receptor (beta chain) is drawn from a study of blood T cell repertoires in COVID-19. The CDR3 spans 14 residues. Looked up from germline, CDR1 is LNHNV and CDR2 is YYDKDF (reference sequence). Germline trimming cut 8 bases from V and 7 bases from J; bases unmatched to any gene: 13. Produced via immunoSEQ multiplex PCR; TCRdb's table is partial and in-frame only. The repertoire holds some 90,000 clones, with roughly nine tenths as singletons. In this sample, this clone turned up a few times. The sample taken for sequencing was peripheral blood. The V gene is TRBV15, the J gene TRBJ2-7; 8 nucleotides align to TRBD2. The TCR sequence derives from a man aged 45-60 years with acute or convalescent COVID-19. CDR3 DNA sequence: TGTGCCACCGTCCGGGAGGGGGTCGTAGGGGAGCAGTACTTC. Translating it yields CATVREGVVGEQYF.